This TCR beta chain emerged from a study of blood T cell repertoires in COVID-19. Looking at the study overall: Spain, Italy and the United States supplied samples that represented acute and convalescent COVID-19. From T cells, B-cell-depleted T cells, or PBMCs came the material, which was cDNA or gDNA.

Authors' data handling: Amplified reference gene primers provided the basis for estimating nucleated cell counts. Profiled with immunoSEQ multiplex PCR; TCRdb holds only in-frame clones, not every one. The D gene and trimming were derived from the DNA, and the V and J assignments and clone size from that table. Seen here are some 200,000 clones, 70% to 85% observed once, and the top ten hold 6.5% to 8.5%. The V end lost 2 bases, the J end lost 0 bases, and 11 bases lay between the germline ends. The CDR3 runs to 16 residues. Germline CDR1 reads SGHVS; CDR2 reads FQNEAQ. The TCR originated in a human donor with acute or convalescent COVID-19. The donor label of this sample is uncertain. The V call is TRBV7-8, the J call TRBJ1-5; D unresolved. Sequenced input: peripheral blood. CDR3 coding DNA: TGTGCCAGCAGCTTAAGCGGGCAGGTTAGCAATCAGCCCCAGCATTTT. It codes for CASSLSGQVSNQPQHF.